The source of this T cell receptor beta chain is a study of blood T cells in healthy people across ages. This clonotype was found many times. As yet, its antigen is unknown. Study conclusions and caveats: The study found more naive CD4+ cells and higher diversity in long-lived than aged donors.

It was with a sample-barcoded 5' primer and a J-beta primer mix that a second PCR of roughly 7 to 12 cycles was run. TCRdb re-analysed the 5' RACE reads in MiXCR, keeping a single row per CDR3 protein. This sample has fewer than 2,000,000 distinct CDR3 sequences, with about 35% found just once. J lost 6 bases, V lost 4 bases, and 3 bases had no gene match. This CDR3 is built from 13 residues. Germline V gene sequence: CDR1 SGHDN, CDR2 FVKESK. The specimen was blood. The receptor was derived from a young woman in good health. V usage is TRBV14 and J usage is TRBJ2-1, with TRBD1 matching 7 bases. The DNA for the CDR3 is TGTGCCAGCAGCCGCGCAGGGGGCAATGAGCAGTTCTTC. It encodes CASSRAGGNEQFF.